This is a list of T cell receptor beta chains from one sample in a study of metastatic and nonmetastatic thyroid tumors. TCRdb redid the clone calls on the PCR reads using MiXCR. The data contain about 20,000 clones, roughly 18% of them singletons. The sample consisted of adjacent normal tissue. The receptors were gathered from a male donor with papillary thyroid cancer or a benign thyroid nodule (not recorded which). Some clones in this sample may be carry-over from other donors' samples. The CDR3 runs from the conserved cysteine through the conserved F or W. The D gene is left open where the match is weak. Size is omitted from some rows. Given values are once, few, many or a class for expanded clones.

d_call	j_call	clone_size	v_call	cdr3_nt	cdr3_aa
TRBD1	TRBJ2-1	medium-sized	TRBV5-1	TGCGCCAGCAGCATAGGGACAGGGGATCTTGATGAGCAGTTCTTC	CASSIGTGDLDEQFF
TRBD1	TRBJ2-7	-	TRBV2	TGTGCCAGCAGCCCGGACAGGGGCTCCAACGAGCAGTACTTC	CASSPDRGSNEQYF
-	TRBJ2-5	many	TRBV5-1	TGCGCCAGCAGCTTGGTTGCCCAAGAGACCCAGTACTTC	CASSLVAQETQYF
-	TRBJ1-6	many	TRBV4-3	TGCGCCAGCAGCCTATCGGACAGATATAATTCACCCCTCCACTTT	CASSLSDRYNSPLHF
-	TRBJ2-7	medium-sized	TRBV2	TGTGCCAGCAGGGACGGCTCCTACGAGCAGTACTTC	CASRDGSYEQYF
-	TRBJ2-2	-	TRBV19	TGTGCCAGTAGTATGACAGTAGTTACCGGTGAGCTGTCTTTT	CASSMTVVTGELSF
-	TRBJ1-2	many	TRBV29-1	TGCAGCGTCCCGGGGGTCTACTATGGCTACACCTTC	CSVPGVYYGYTF
-	TRBJ1-4	few	TRBV6-4	TGTGCCAGCAGTTACGGGGGCAGTTGTAATGAAAAACTGTTTTTT	CASSYGGSCNEKLFF
-	TRBJ1-5	-	TRBV28	TGTGCCAGCCTCCCCGGGGCGAGCAATCAGCCCCAGCATTTT	CASLPGASNQPQHF
TRBD1	TRBJ2-5	many	TRBV7-8	TGTGCCAGCAGCTTAGCCGGGACAGGCAAACACCAAGAGACCCAGTACTTC	CASSLAGTGKHQETQYF
TRBD1	TRBJ2-1	medium-sized	TRBV7-3	TGTGCCAGCAGCTCCCGACAGGGCTTGAGCAATGAGCAGTTCTTC	CASSSRQGLSNEQFF
-	TRBJ2-5	few	TRBV12-3/TRBV12-4	TGTGCCAGCTGCAAAGGACCGGCTCAATACCAAGATACCCAGTACTTC	CASCKGPAQYQDTQYF
-	TRBJ2-3	-	TRBV6-2/TRBV6-3	TGTGCCAGCAGCCAAATGACCCGGGTTGCAGATACTCAGTATTTT	CASSQMTRVADTQYF
-	TRBJ2-6	-	TRBV14	TGTTCCAGCAGCCGCCAGGGGCCCCGATCCGGGACCAACGTCCTGACTTTC	CSSSRQGPRSGTNVLTF
-	TRBJ2-1	many	TRBV5-1	TGCGCCAGCAGCCCAGGTGGTACAAATGAGCAGTTCTTC	CASSPGGTNEQFF
TRBD2	TRBJ2-7	-	TRBV7-8	TGTGCCAGCAGCTTATTGAGCGGGGCGAGCTCCTACGAGCAGTACTTC	CASSLLSGASSYEQYF
-	TRBJ2-1	-	TRBV5-1	TGCGCCATCAGCTTGGCCGGGCAGGGGAACCACAATGGGCAGTTCTTC	CAISLAGQGNHNGQFF
-	TRBJ1-2	medium-sized	TRBV7-9	TGTGCCAGCATGAGGGACCGGAATGGCTACACCTTC	CASMRDRNGYTF
-	TRBJ2-2	few	TRBV2	TGTGCCGGCAGTGAGTCTGGGACCGGGGAGCCGTTTTTT	CAGSESGTGEPFF
TRBD2	TRBJ2-5	many	TRBV5-6	TGTGCCAGCAGCTTGGCCCTAGCGGAAGAGACCCAGTACTTC	CASSLALAEETQYF
TRBD1	TRBJ2-3	medium-sized	TRBV28	TGTGCCAGCAGTGGGACAGGAGCTAGCACAGATACGCAGTATTTT	CASSGTGASTDTQYF
TRBD1	TRBJ1-2	-	TRBV20-1	TGCAGTTGCAGTCGTTCAGGGGGCGGTGGCTACACCTTC	CSCSRSGGGGYTF
-	TRBJ1-6	-	TRBV20-1	TGCAGTGCTAGTGGCCATGGGGCGAATTCACCCCTCCACTTC	CSASGHGANSPLHF
TRBD2	TRBJ2-2	-	TRBV5-4	TGTGCCAGCAGCTTCCGACTAGCGGGGGGGCCCGATAACACCGGGGAGCTGTTTTTT	CASSFRLAGGPDNTGELFF
-	TRBJ1-1	medium-sized	TRBV6-2/TRBV6-3	TGTGCCAGCACTCAACACCCGGTGAACACTGAAGCTTTCTTT	CASTQHPVNTEAFF